The present entry profiles one TCR beta chain with its context. This clonotype was recorded at least ten times. This receptor's antigen is unknown. The sample holds no much larger clone one base away, and base qualities are not on file. The TCR beta CDR3 regions were amplified from RNA transcripts. The first round of RT-PCR for the TCR CDR3 was performed with the HTBI primer set and the Qiagen OneStep RT-PCR kit. Libraries were constructed in a second round of multiplex PCR, after which size selection and purification were performed. Paired-end sequencing of the libraries was performed with 100 bp reads on an Illumina HiSeq2000. The published analysis was carried out like this. Raw data were processed with SOAPnuke, discarding reads with adapters, uncalled bases, mean Phred below 15, or no exact constant-primer or identifier match. High-quality paired reads were merged with COPE v1.2.5, and unique nucleotide sequences were defined as clonotypes. MiTCR v1.1 was used to align clonotypes to the IMGT TRBV, TRBD and TRBJ reference segments. The analysis was restricted to V-J combinations with a frequency above 0.0001, which together covered roughly 99% of the repertoires. The TCS score was defined as the ratio of F50 (clonal expansion) to E x V (chaos), calculated using BLOSUM62-based TCRdist between CDR3 peptides within each V-J. Welch's t-statistics and random forest reduced roughly 530 V-J features to 13, which were used in a naive Bayes classifier (R e1071). TCRdb ran its own pipeline on the public reads, namely fastp trimming at Q25 and MiXCR clone calling, and kept in-frame beta chains. When rows share a CDR3 protein, they turn into one entry using the most common DNA and genes. It is TCRdb's table, rather than the study itself, that gives the V and J calls and clone size. The sample data list about 350,000 distinct CDR3 sequences, and roughly 18% of these were observed just once. 15% to 18% of the sample is taken by the ten largest.

The germline V gene gives CDR1 as SGDLS and CDR2 as YYNGEE. The trim is 0 bases for V and 5 bases for J, with a gap of 9 bases between the germline ends. Measured from the cysteine to the phenylalanine, the CDR3 is 13 residues long. Only the CDR3 part of the read is kept: 39 bases, read in frame from the first base. The sample comes from a study of T cells in Graves' hyperthyroidism and ophthalmopathy (dated by TCRdb to between 2018 and 2020). Regarding the study in general: Peripheral blood samples were taken at the time of initial diagnosis, prior to any treatment. To identify TCR V-J signatures that set the groups apart, the researchers used a discovery cohort of 95 to 100 patients, made up of 40 to 45 with Graves' ophthalmopathy and 57 with stable Graves' hyperthyroidism. In addition, the study compared T-cell repertoires in thyroid tissue and in blood from about six Graves' hyperthyroidism patients. TCR Vbeta CDR3 sequencing of around 130 peripheral blood samples (43 ophthalmopathy, some 75 hyperthyroidism and roughly 17 progressor patients) is reported in the paper. The 100 or so discovery patients were divided at random into training and test sets in a 7:3 ratio. Following sampling, methimazole starting at 30 mg daily was given to hyperthyroidism patients, and high-dose intravenous methylprednisolone was given to ophthalmopathy patients. Prospective prediction of ophthalmopathy was tested in an independent validation cohort of 18 hyperthyroidism patients and some 17 patients who later progressed to ophthalmopathy.

Ophthalmopathy patients had moderately to severely active disease, Clinical Activity Score of at least 3, NOSPECS grade of at least 4, and duration under 3 months. Any patient with an uncontrolled infection, another autoimmune disease, pregnancy or lactation was excluded. Diagnoses relied on clinical symptoms, serum thyroxine and TRAb, thyroid ultrasound and orbital computed tomography. Ficoll-Paque density gradient centrifugation was used to isolate PBMCs from 8 to 10 ml of fresh peripheral blood. Total RNA was extracted using Trizol reagent, and RNA quality was assessed on an Agilent 2100 Bioanalyzer. Overall study results and their limits: Most expanded thyroid clonotypes (frequency above 0.001) were also detected in blood, suggesting blood repertoires may reflect thyroid immune responses. In cross-validation, a model built on a 13 V-J signature told ophthalmopathy apart from stable hyperthyroidism with approximately 90% sensitivity and roughly 81% specificity, and in testing the same model reached 80%/75%. In validation, progression to ophthalmopathy was predicted by the model with 70% to 71% sensitivity and 72% to 85% specificity, a median of approximately 7.1 months before onset. Sample size was not statistically predetermined, and blinding of investigators to group allocation was not performed.

The specimen was blood. The chain joins TRBV9 to TRBJ2-7; the D gene lacks a confident call. The clonotype was recovered from a woman aged 35 to 49 with Graves' ophthalmopathy. The CDR3 here reads CASSVAPHDEQYF. Here is the DNA: TGTGCCAGCAGCGTAGCCCCTCACGACGAGCAGTACTTC.